This paragraph reports one TCR beta chain. The data are from a study of blood T cell repertoires in COVID-19. On the study more broadly: The United States, Italy and Spain supplied acute and convalescent COVID-19 samples. PBMCs, B-cell-depleted T cells, or T cells provided the cDNA or gDNA that made up the material.

Ages ranged from about 18 to 100 years, with residence in 24 US areas. Authors' methods: For nucleated cells, counts were estimated from reference gene primer amplification. Some clones are missing from TCRdb's copy, which holds only in-frame ones; the method was immunoSEQ multiplex PCR. V, J and clone size are those of that table, while D and trimming were read from the DNA. The data contain about 380,000 clones, about 90% of them singletons. The CDR3 runs 12 residues. Per the germline V gene, CDR1 is SEHNR and CDR2 is FQNEAQ (reference sequence). Trimming stripped 1 base from V and 3 bases from J, with 4 bases between.

J is TRBJ2-7 and V is TRBV7-9; D is ambiguous. This receptor was identified in a woman in her twenties or thirties who had recovered from COVID-19. Material: PBMCs or T cells enriched from blood (not recorded which). CDR3 sequence reads: CASSLVGYEQYF. The CDR3 nucleotides read TGTGCCAGCAGCTTAGTCGGCTACGAGCAGTACTTC.